The 26 T cell receptor beta chains presented below share a single source sample, sequenced in a study of human CD8 memory T cell subsets (dated by TCRdb to the early 2020s). A Human TCR Profiling Kit was used to prepare UMI-labeled 5' RACE TCRbeta libraries. Based on TCRdb reprocessing of the reads, there is one entry per CDR3 protein sequence, and DNA is missing. The table kept for this sample lists some 11,000 distinct CDR3 sequences. In total, the top ten clones hold 14% of the sample. The sample comprised CD8+ T cells from PBMCs. The origin of the receptors is a human donor in good health.

This chain connects TRBV29-1 to TRBJ2-3. The CDR3 contains 13 residues. Germline CDR1 SQVTM, CDR2 ANQGSEA. This CDR3 reads CSVDQDSTDTQYF.

V gene TRBV18 combines with J gene TRBJ2-1; the TRBD2 assignment by TCRdb is unverifiable without DNA. The germline V gene has CDR1 KGHSH and CDR2 LQKENI. This CDR3 is 15 amino acids long. CDR3 sequence reads: CASSPTSVQYNEQFF.

This sequence joins TRBV19 and TRBJ1-1. Germline loops: CDR1 LNHDA, CDR2 SQIVND (reference sequence). The CDR3 totals 16 residues. CDR3 loop: CASSNRERLMNTEAFF.

The chain has TRBV20-1 and TRBJ1-1. The CDR3 is made up of 15 amino acids. Germline V CDR1 and CDR2: DFQATT, SNEGSKA (reference sequence). The CDR3 loop is CSARDYGRMNTEAFF.

The chain employs TRBV6-4 and TRBJ2-2; the TCRdb D gene call, TRBD1, has no DNA to confirm it. From germline, CDR1 is MRHNA and CDR2 SNTAGT. This CDR3 has 14 amino acids. This CDR3 is CASSDATGHGELFF.

The chain is built from TRBV4-1 and TRBJ2-2; lacking DNA, the TRBD2 call made by TCRdb goes unchecked. The germline CDR1 and CDR2 sequences are MGHRA and YSYEKL. There are 14 residues in the CDR3. This CDR3 reads CASSPGLNTGELFF.

The chain employs TRBV10-3 and TRBJ2-5; the TCRdb call, TRBD2, lacks DNA for checking. CDR1 is ENHRY and CDR2 is SYGVKD in the germline V gene. CDR3 size: 16 residues. CDR3: CAISELAGELQETQYF.

This chain's CDR3 is CASSMTSGRSIRQETQYF. This sequence joins TRBV28 and TRBJ2-5; the D call from TCRdb, TRBD2, cannot be confirmed without DNA. This CDR3 is built from 18 residues. CDR1 is MDHEN and CDR2 is SYDVKM in the germline V gene.

The chain joins TRBV7-3 to TRBJ2-1; checking the TCRdb D call of TRBD2 is not possible without DNA. The CDR3 runs to 13 residues. The germline V gene encodes CDR1 SGHTA and CDR2 FQGTGA. This CDR3 reads CASSLMLATEQFF.

The gene calls are TRBV11-1 and TRBJ2-1; the D gene TCRdb calls, TRBD2, cannot be checked with no DNA. The CDR3 spans 17 residues. Germline V gene sequence: CDR1 SGHAT, CDR2 FQDESV (reference sequence). CDR3 amino acids: CASSSPERQRTLNEQFF.

V usage is TRBV7-9 and J usage is TRBJ1-5. The CDR3 consists of 15 residues. Germline CDR1 reads SEHNR; CDR2 reads FQNEAQ (reference sequence). The CDR3 spells CASSADLVGNQPQHF. The variable domain in full, with the rest retrieved from reference TRBV7-9 and TRBJ1-5, is DTGVSQNPRHKITKRGQNVTFRCDPISEHNRLYWYRQTLGQGPEFLTYFQNEAQLEKSRLLSDRFSAERPKGSFSTLEIQRTEQGDSAMYLCASSADLVGNQPQHFGDGTRLSIL.

The chain recombines TRBV30 with TRBJ1-4; TCRdb returns TRBD1, unconfirmable since there is no DNA. CDR3 length: 14 residues. Germline assignment: CDR1 GTSNPN and CDR2 SVGIG (reference sequence). The CDR3 spells CAWVPWGGGEKLFF.

This clonotype counts as medium-sized by frequency. The genes are TRBV6-2 or TRBV6-3 and TRBJ2-1; with no DNA, the TCRdb D assignment of TRBD1 cannot be verified. The CDR3 is 14 amino acids. Germline V gene sequence: CDR1 MNHEY, CDR2 SVGEGT. CDR3 in amino acids: CASSYDRGYNEQFF.

Its frequency marks this clonotype as medium-sized (0.01 to 0.1%). The rearrangement uses TRBV18 and TRBJ2-1. CDR3 length: 14 residues. Germline CDR1 KGHSH, CDR2 LQKENI. The CDR3 loop reads CASSLAGGTDEQFF. Filled out from reference TRBV18 and TRBJ2-1, the complete variable domain reads NAGVMQNPRHLVRRRGQEARLRCSPMKGHSHVYWYRQLPEEGLKFMVYLQKENIIDESGMPKERFSAEFPKEGPSILRIQQVVRGDSAAYFCASSLAGGTDEQFFGPGTRLTVL.

V is TRBV7-2 and J is TRBJ2-1; the D call from TCRdb, TRBD2, cannot be confirmed without DNA. Per the germline V gene, CDR1 is SGHTA and CDR2 is FQGNSA. This CDR3 spans 19 amino acids. The CDR3 sequence is CASSFFGLAGGFGDNEQFF.

The chain joins TRBV7-2 to TRBJ2-7; TCRdb outputs TRBD2, but without DNA this stays unchecked. There are 15 residues in the CDR3. Germline V gene lookup returns CDR1 SGHTA and CDR2 FQGNSA. This chain's CDR3 is CASSFLSGRFHEQYF.

This chain links TRBV20-1 with TRBJ2-7; checking the TCRdb D call of TRBD2 is not possible without DNA. The CDR3 runs to 14 residues. Germline V CDR1 and CDR2: DFQATT, SNEGSKA (reference sequence). The CDR3 protein is CSAIPGLELYEQYF.

V gene TRBV7-9 combines with J gene TRBJ2-3; TCRdb lists TRBD1, though no DNA is available to test this call. The V gene's germline CDR1 is SEHNR and CDR2 FQNEAQ (reference sequence). CDR3 length: 16 amino acids. The CDR3 reads CASSGSGQGATDTQYF.

This clonotype is medium-sized by frequency. The chain is built from TRBV7-6 and TRBJ1-3. Germline V CDR1 and CDR2: SGHVS, FNYEAQ. The CDR3 is made up of 16 amino acids. The CDR3 sequence: CASSLQFPHSGNTIYF.

CDR3 sequence reads: CASSPGGEQYF. This rearrangement joins TRBV6-5 to TRBJ2-7; TCRdb reports TRBD1, a call that lacks DNA to check it against. CDR3 length: 11 residues. The germline V gene has CDR1 MNHEY and CDR2 SVGAGI.

The V gene is TRBV5-5, the J gene TRBJ2-1; no DNA is available, so the TRBD1 call from TCRdb remains unchecked. Per germline, CDR1 SGHKS and CDR2 YYEKEE (reference sequence). The length of the CDR3 is 16 residues. The CDR3 loop is CASSWGQGARDNEQFF.

This chain uses TRBV7-9 with TRBJ2-3; TCRdb calls TRBD1, which cannot be checked without DNA. The germline CDR1 and CDR2 sequences are SEHNR and FQNEAQ (reference sequence). The CDR3 is made up of 12 amino acids. CDR3 amino acids: CASSLRADTQYF.

The rearrangement uses TRBV10-3 and TRBJ1-2; the TCRdb D gene call, TRBD1, has no DNA to confirm it. The CDR3 loop spans 19 amino acids. Looked up from germline, CDR1 is ENHRY and CDR2 is SYGVKD. This CDR3 reads CAISNEGKQGIDLNYGYTF.

The rearrangement links TRBV6-2 or TRBV6-3 to TRBJ2-5. Germline CDR1 and CDR2: MNHEY and SVGEGT. The CDR3 sequence is 13 residues long. This CDR3 reads CASRTVLQETQYF.

This chain connects TRBV27 to TRBJ2-7; TCRdb gives TRBD2 as the D gene, but with no DNA this cannot be confirmed. Germline values: CDR1 MNHEY, CDR2 SMNVEV (reference sequence). The CDR3 covers 18 residues. This CDR3 is CASSLVAGEVSRAYEQYF.

This sequence joins TRBV5-1 and TRBJ2-1; TCRdb's D call, TRBD1, is unchecked because there is no DNA. Per the germline V gene, CDR1 is SGHRS and CDR2 is YFSETQ. This CDR3 comprises 17 residues. The CDR3 region is CASSLAWSQGARNEQFF.